This T cell receptor (beta chain) was retrieved from a study of blood T cell repertoires in COVID-19. Study-wide background: Both acute and convalescent COVID-19 samples were obtained from the United States, Italy and Spain. Sources were T cells, B-cell-depleted T cells, or PBMCs; the material itself was cDNA or gDNA.

In the study's own analysis: Reference gene primers were amplified, and this amplification served to estimate nucleated cell counts. Using immunoSEQ multiplex PCR, the repertoire was profiled, and TCRdb retains in-frame clones only, with some absent. V and J calls and clone size are as listed in that table; D and trimming were resolved from the DNA. The sample yields 100,000 or so clones, roughly 85% seen once. CDR3 length: 15 amino acids. Trimming took 4 bases from V and 8 from J; bases not matched to a gene: 9. Germline CDR1 reads PRHDT; CDR2 reads FYEKMQ (reference sequence). This clone is a singleton in its sample.

The receptor's source is a man aged 65 to 79 with active or convalescent COVID-19. The J gene is TRBJ2-1, the V gene TRBV13; 9 nucleotides line up with TRBD1. Sequenced: peripheral blood. This chain's CDR3 is CASSSSGTGYDEQFF. The CDR3 DNA reads as TGTGCCAGCAGCTCCTCCGGGACAGGGTACGATGAGCAGTTCTTC.